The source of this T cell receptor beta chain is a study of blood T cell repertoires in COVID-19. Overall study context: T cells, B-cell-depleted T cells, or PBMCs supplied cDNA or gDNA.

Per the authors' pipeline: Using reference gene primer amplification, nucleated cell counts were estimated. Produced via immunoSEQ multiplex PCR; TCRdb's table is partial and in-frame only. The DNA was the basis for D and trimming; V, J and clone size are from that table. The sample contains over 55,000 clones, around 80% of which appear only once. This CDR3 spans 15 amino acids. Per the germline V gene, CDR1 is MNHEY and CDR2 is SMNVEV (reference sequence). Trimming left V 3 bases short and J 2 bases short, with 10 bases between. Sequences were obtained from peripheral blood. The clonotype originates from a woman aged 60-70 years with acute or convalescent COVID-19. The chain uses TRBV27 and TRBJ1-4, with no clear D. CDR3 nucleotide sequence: TGTGCCAGCAGTTTCGGTTCTTGGACTAATGAAAAACTGTTTTTT. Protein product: CASSFGSWTNEKLFF.